This TCR beta chain was sequenced in a study of brain T cells in children with intractable seizures. Study-wide findings and caveats: Patients' HCMV serostatus was unknown; virus specificity rests on CDR3 similarity alone. Clones missing pre-surgery may reflect undersampling of that blood sample.

The germline V gene encodes CDR1 MNHNY and CDR2 SVGAGI (reference sequence). V lost 2 bases, J lost 8 bases, and 18 bases lay in between. This CDR3 spans 15 amino acids. To note about this clone: The antigen is unknown.

Clones were read by immunoSEQ multiplex PCR, and TCRdb kept only the in-frame ones, dropping some. The sample records 62,000 or so clones, 90% to 97% being singletons. Surgery cases with the highest brain T cell transcript signatures were chosen for sequencing. Pre-surgery treatment included at least one anti-epileptic drug. The specimen was peripheral blood, collected at surgery. The sequence was obtained from a boy younger than two with focal cortical dysplasia and intractable seizures. The chain joins TRBV6-6 to TRBJ1-2; D uncertain. The CDR3 DNA is TGTGCCAGCAGTTACACAAGGACGGAAAGCTGGGGCTACACCTTC. The encoded protein is CASSYTRTESWGYTF.